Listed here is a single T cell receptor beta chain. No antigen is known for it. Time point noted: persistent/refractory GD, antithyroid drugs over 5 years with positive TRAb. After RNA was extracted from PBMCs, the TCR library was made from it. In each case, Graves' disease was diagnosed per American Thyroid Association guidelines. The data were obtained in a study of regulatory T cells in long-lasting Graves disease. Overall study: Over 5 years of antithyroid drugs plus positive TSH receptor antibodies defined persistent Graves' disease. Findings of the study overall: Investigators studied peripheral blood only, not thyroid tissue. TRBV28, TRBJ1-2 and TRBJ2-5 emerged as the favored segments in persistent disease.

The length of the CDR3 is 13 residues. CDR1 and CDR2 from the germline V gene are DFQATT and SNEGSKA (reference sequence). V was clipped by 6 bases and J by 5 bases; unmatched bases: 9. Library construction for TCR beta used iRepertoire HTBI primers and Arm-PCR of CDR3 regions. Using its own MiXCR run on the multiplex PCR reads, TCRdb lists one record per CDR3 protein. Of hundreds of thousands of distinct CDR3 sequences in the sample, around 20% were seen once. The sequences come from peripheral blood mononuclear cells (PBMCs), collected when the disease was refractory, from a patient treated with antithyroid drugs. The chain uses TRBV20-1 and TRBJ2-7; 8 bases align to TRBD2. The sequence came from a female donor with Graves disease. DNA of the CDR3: TGCAGTGCCGGACGAGCGGGAGCGAACGAGCAGTACTTC. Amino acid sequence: CSAGRAGANEQYF.